The subject of this entry is one T cell receptor (beta chain). Its target is not known. Its ends do not fully match the called genes, so a read error is possible. Every sequencing run returned over 170 million TCR-beta sequences, which were derived from 15-18 subjects. MiXCR was run by TCRdb on the 5' RACE reads, yielding one entry per CDR3 protein. Of about 32,000 distinct CDR3 sequences in the sample, less than 15% are singletons; the top ten hold approximately 5.6%. There are 13 residues in the CDR3. The data stem from a study of neurological immune-mediated disorders. Notes on the study in general: The expanded clones of different subjects shared no CDR3 amino acid sequences (suggesting private repertoires in all groups). In HTLV-1-associated myelopathy, TCR clonal expansion was greatest, and in multiple sclerosis it was least, below healthy controls.

Time point given: technical triplicate 2. Each sorted-subset library came from fewer than 1.1 million CD4+ or CD8+ T cells. What was sequenced was CD4+ T cells from blood. This chain connects TRBV12-3 or TRBV12-4 to TRBJ1-2; 8 nucleotides agree with TRBD1. The sequence was collected from a female donor with HTLV-1-associated myelopathy (HAM/TSP). The CDR3 reads CVSNTGQGRGYTF. CDR3 DNA sequence: TGTGTCAGCAATACCGGACAGGGTCGTGGCTACACCTTC.